This T cell receptor beta chain was captured in a study of blood T cell repertoires in COVID-19 (TCRdb year 2020). Looking at the study overall: Collaborator samples came from the United States, Italy and Spain and covered acute and convalescent phases of COVID-19. The material from the prospective study consisted of cDNA or gDNA derived from T cells, B-cell-depleted T cells, or PBMCs. Subjects who had been exposed to COVID-19, were actively infected with it, or had recovered from it provided the deeply sampled blood TCRbeta repertoires that made up the dataset. The samples were drawn from the first 160 participants of the ongoing ImmuneRACE study and from some 1,300 subjects provided by 6 global collaborators. The repertoires were made available in a free public database intended to serve as a resource for research on the immune response to SARS-CoV-2. Where HLA class I and class II types were available, the types were taken from metadata supplied by the sample provider, not from assay-based typing. Sample metadata almost always included a de-identified subject ID, COVID-19 status, age in years and sex.

Results and caveats for the whole study, not just this receptor: Clinical and demographic metadata were provided uncurated, with the amount varying by source and participant.

TCRbeta CDR3 regions were amplified from genomic DNA by means of the immunoSEQ Assay, a bias-controlled multiplex PCR. For the original study's pipeline: Nucleated cell counts per sample were estimated from amplification of reference gene primers within the assay. Sequence reads were collapsed and filtered to measure the absolute abundance of every unique TCRbeta CDR3 rearrangement. Productive Simpson clonality was computed per sample as the square root of Simpson's diversity index over productive rearrangements. TCRdb obtained this table from immuneACCESS and retained in-frame rearrangements with V and J assigned. These tables miss some clones; where compared with another copy, unresolved V genes account for less than half of the shortfall, and the remainder is unexplained. D and trimming come from the DNA, and the V and J calls and clone size come from that table. The sample table holds under 200,000 clones, of which roughly three quarters were seen once. Roughly a sixth of the sample belongs to the ten largest clones.

V drops 3 bases and J drops 2 bases, leaving 3 bases in between. From the germline V gene, CDR1 is ENHRY and CDR2 is SYGVKD. The CDR3 starts with the cysteine, ends with the phenylalanine, and has 12 residues. The sequence is cut down to CDR3 DNA, 36 bases in frame from base 1. Collaborating institutions collected whole blood in K2EDTA tubes following their own protocols. For TCRbeta analysis, collaborators shipped samples in one of three forms: frozen whole blood, isolated PBMCs, or DNA extracted from either of those sample types. In the case of this clone: Its target antigen remains unknown. No per-base quality is available; no much larger clone lies one base away.

The source of this sequence is a man aged 60 to 69 with active or convalescent COVID-19. The chain couples TRBV10-3 to TRBJ2-3, with no reliable assignment of the D segment. Sequencing used peripheral blood. The CDR3 loop reads CAISEYTDTQYF. The nucleotide sequence is given as TGTGCCATCAGTGAATACACAGATACGCAGTATTTT.